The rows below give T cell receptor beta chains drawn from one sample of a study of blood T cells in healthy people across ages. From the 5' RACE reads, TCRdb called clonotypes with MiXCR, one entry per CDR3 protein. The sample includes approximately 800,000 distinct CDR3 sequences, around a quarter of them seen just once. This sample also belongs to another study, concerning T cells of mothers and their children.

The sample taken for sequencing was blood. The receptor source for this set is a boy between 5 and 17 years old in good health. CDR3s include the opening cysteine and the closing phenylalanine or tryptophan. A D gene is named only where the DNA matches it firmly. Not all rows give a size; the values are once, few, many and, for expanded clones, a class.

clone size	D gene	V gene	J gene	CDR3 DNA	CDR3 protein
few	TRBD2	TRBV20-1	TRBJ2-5	TGCAGTGCTAGAACCGGACTAGCGGAAGAGACCCAGTACTTC	CSARTGLAEETQYF
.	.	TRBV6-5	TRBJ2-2	TGTGCCAGCAGTTACTCCCCGAACACCGGGGAGCTGTTTTTT	CASSYSPNTGELFF
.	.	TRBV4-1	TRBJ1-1	TGCGCCAGCAGCCATCACCATAAGGACACTGAAGCCTTCTTT	CASSHHHKDTEAFF
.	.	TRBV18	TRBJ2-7	TGTGCCAGCTCTCTTTCTGACGGTAGAATGGAGCAGTACTTC	CASSLSDGRMEQYF
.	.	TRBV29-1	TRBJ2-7	TGCAGCGTTGTAACGGCTACCTCTAACTACGAGCAGTACTTC	CSVVTATSNYEQYF
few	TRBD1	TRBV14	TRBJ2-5	TGTGCCAGCAGTCCAGGGGGCAAGGCCCAGTACTTC	CASSPGGKAQYF
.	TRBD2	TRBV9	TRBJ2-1	TGTGCCAGCAGCGTTGGTAGCGGGGGGCCGAGCTCCTACAATGAGCAGTTCTTC	CASSVGSGGPSSYNEQFF
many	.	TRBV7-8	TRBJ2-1	TGTGCCAGCAGCCCCGAACAGGTCTTTAATGAGCAGTTCTTC	CASSPEQVFNEQFF
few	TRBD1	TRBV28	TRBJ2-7	TGTGCCAGCAGTTTAGGGAGAAACAGGGGGCTTGAATTCTACGAGCAGTACTTC	CASSLGRNRGLEFYEQYF
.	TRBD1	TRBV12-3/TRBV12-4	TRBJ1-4	TGTGCCAGCAGTCCGGGACAGAGTAGATTGTTTTTT	CASSPGQSRLFF
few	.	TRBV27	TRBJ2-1	TGTGCCAGCCGAGGGGCCTACCGACGGGATGAGCAGTTCTTC	CASRGAYRRDEQFF